One and the same sample provided the 28 T cell receptor beta chains below, sequenced in a study of T cells in Graves' hyperthyroidism and ophthalmopathy. Amplification of TCR beta CDR3 regions was performed using RNA transcripts as template. TCR CDR3 underwent first-round RT-PCR with the HTBI primer set. From the multiplex PCR reads, TCRdb called clonotypes with MiXCR, one entry per CDR3 protein. The data contain some 320,000 distinct CDR3 sequences, approximately 13% of them singletons. The specimen was blood. The receptors stem from a woman between 40 and 55 years old with Graves' ophthalmopathy.

In its sample, this clonotype was seen many times. The rearrangement links TRBV27 to TRBJ1-6; D is possibly TRBD1 (5 bases). This CDR3 contains 13 residues. V shed 3 bases and J shed 9 bases, with 9 bases lying between them. Germline CDR1 and CDR2: MNHEY and SMNVEV (reference sequence). Here the CDR3 reads CASSFTGVSPLHF. As DNA, the CDR3 is TGTGCCAGCAGTTTTACGGGGGTTTCACCCCTCCACTTT.

The J gene is TRBJ2-2, the V gene TRBV11-2; 8 nucleotides line up with TRBD1. The CDR3 loop spans 15 amino acids. Germline V gene data show CDR1 as SGHAT and CDR2 as FQNNGV. Losses at the gene ends were 5 bases for V and 4 bases for J; bases not matched to a gene: 6. CDR3 nucleotide sequence: TGTGCCAGCAGCGCCAGGGGGCTCGGCACCGGGGAGCTGTTTTTT. This encodes CASSARGLGTGELFF.

Ten or more counts support this clonotype. The rearrangement links TRBV2 to TRBJ1-2, with 8 bases aligning to TRBD1. There are 15 residues in the CDR3. Germline values: CDR1 SNHLY, CDR2 FYNNEI. V was clipped by 6 bases and J by 4 bases; unmatched bases: 10. CDR3 sequence reads: CASRGEHRGSYGYTF. CDR3 nucleotides: TGTGCCAGCAGGGGCGAACACAGGGGGTCCTATGGCTACACCTTC.

The rearrangement joins TRBV9 to TRBJ2-2; 8 bases are shared with TRBD1. After removal of 2 bases from V and 1 base from J, the junction contained 4 bases not matched to a gene. Germline loops: CDR1 SGDLS, CDR2 YYNGEE. The CDR3 consists of 16 residues. The CDR3 spells CASSVTGTGNTGELFF. The CDR3 bases are TGTGCCAGCAGCGTGACCGGGACAGGGAACACCGGGGAGCTGTTTTTT.

This clonotype was found a few times. This may be a read error: a much more frequent sequence differs by one nucleotide. V is TRBV28 and J is TRBJ2-5, with 9 bases aligning to TRBD2. CDR3 length: 14 amino acids. Germline values: CDR1 MDHEN, CDR2 SYDVKM. DNA for the CDR3: TGTGCCAGCAGTTTTTTAGCGGGAGTGGGGACCCAGCACTTC. It translates to CASSFLAGVGTQHF.

This clonotype was recorded at least ten times. This sequence joins TRBV2 and TRBJ2-7; possibly TRBD2 for D (6 bases). CDR1 and CDR2 from the germline V gene are SNHLY and FYNNEI. V dropped 2 bases and J dropped 6 bases, with 14 bases sitting between them. The CDR3 covers 14 residues. The CDR3, as DNA: TGTGCCAGCAGTGAATTTGCAGGGAGGAGCGAGCAGTACTTC. Translating gives CASSEFAGRSEQYF.

The chain joins TRBV5-8 to TRBJ2-2; 13 bases agree with TRBD2. The CDR3 loop spans 18 amino acids. V lost 3 bases to trimming and J lost 0 bases; unmatched junction nucleotides: 5. CDR1 and CDR2 (germline): SGHTS, YDEGEE. DNA of the CDR3: TGTGCCAGCAGCTACCGACTAGCGGGGGGCCCGAACACCGGGGAGCTGTTTTTT. Amino acids: CASSYRLAGGPNTGELFF. The full variable domain, with the rest looked up from reference TRBV5-8 and TRBJ2-2, is EAGVTQSPTHLIKTRGQQATLRCSPISGHTSVYWYQQALGLGLQFLLWYDEGEERNRGNFPPRFSGRQFPNYSSELNVNALELEDSALYLCASSYRLAGGPNTGELFFGEGSRLTVL.

At least ten counts were recorded for this clonotype. J is TRBJ2-7 and V is TRBV28, with 10 bases lining up with TRBD1. The CDR3 sequence is 14 residues long. In germline, CDR1 is MDHEN, CDR2 SYDVKM. With 4 bases clipped from V and 7 bases from J, the junction kept 7 bases outside the gene matches. The CDR3 region is CASSWGQGKREQYF. In DNA form, the CDR3 reads TGTGCCAGCAGTTGGGGACAGGGGAAGAGGGAGCAGTACTTC.

This clonotype was seen many times. The CDR3 DNA sequence: TGTGCCAGCAGTTACGACTTGGCAGAGCCCCAGCATTTT. It is translated as CASSYDLAEPQHF. V gene TRBV6-6 combines with J gene TRBJ1-5; D gene uncertain. This CDR3 spans 13 amino acids. V was shortened by 2 bases and J by 8 bases, with 10 bases between the two germline ends. The germline V gene encodes CDR1 MNHNY and CDR2 SVGAGI (reference sequence).

The chain links TRBV30 to TRBJ1-5, with D perhaps TRBD1 (5 bases). There are 12 residues in the CDR3. Trimming removed 8 bases from V and 3 bases from J, with 11 bases in between. Germline CDR1 and CDR2: GTSNPN and SVGIG (reference sequence). The CDR3 nucleotides are TGTGCCGCGGGGCGGAACAATCAGCCCCAGCATTTT. This gives the protein CAAGRNNQPQHF.

In this sample, this clonotype turned up a few times. The V and J genes are TRBV19 and TRBJ2-7, with a weak D call TRBD1 (5 bases). Germline CDR1 is LNHDA and CDR2 is SQIVND (reference sequence). The CDR3 runs 15 residues. The V and J ends lost 5 bases and 1 base respectively, with 15 bases between them. The CDR3 DNA follows: TGTGCCAGTAGTCTCCAGGGCGGTGGGTCCTACGAGCAGTACTTC. Protein: CASSLQGGGSYEQYF.

This rearrangement joins TRBV19 to TRBJ2-1, with TRBD2 identical over 8 bases. The length of the CDR3 is 13 residues. Germline V gene sequence: CDR1 LNHDA, CDR2 SQIVND (reference sequence). Trimming removed 6 bases from V and 6 bases from J; junction bases left unmatched: 4. CDR3 protein: CASSGRGGNEQFF. In DNA, the CDR3 is TGTGCCAGTAGCGGGAGGGGGGGCAATGAGCAGTTCTTC. Full variable domain (outside the CDR3, taken from reference TRBV19 and TRBJ2-1): DGGITQSPKYLFRKEGQNVTLSCEQNLNHDAMYWYRQDPGQGLRLIYYSQIVNDFQKGDIAEGYSVSREKKESFPLTVTSAQKNPTAFYLCASSGRGGNEQFFGPGTRLTVL.

V gene TRBV15 combines with J gene TRBJ1-3; tentatively, D is TRBD1 (5 bases). CDR3 length: 17 amino acids. The V gene's germline CDR1 is LNHNV and CDR2 YYDKDF (reference sequence). V was pared by 5 bases and J by 0 bases, with 17 bases between. CDR3: CATSDLGVTSSGNTIYF. The CDR3 nucleotides read TGTGCCACCAGCGACCTGGGGGTTACTAGCTCTGGAAACACCATATATTTT.

The genes are TRBV7-6 and TRBJ1-5, with a tentative D call TRBD1 (5 bases). Trimming took 5 bases from V and 10 from J, leaving 15 bases between them. Germline V gene lookup returns CDR1 SGHVS and CDR2 FNYEAQ. This CDR3 has 13 residues. The CDR3 sequence is CASSPGASHPQHF. CDR3 DNA sequence: TGTGCCAGCAGCCCCGGGGCGTCTCATCCCCAGCATTTT. Full variable domain (outside the CDR3, taken from reference TRBV7-6 and TRBJ1-5): GAGVSQSPRYKVTKRGQDVALRCDPISGHVSLYWYRQALGQGPEFLTYFNYEAQQDKSGLPNDRFSAERPEGSISTLTIQRTEQRDSAMYRCASSPGASHPQHFGDGTRLSIL.

The chain links TRBV20-1 to TRBJ2-7, with 14 bases matching TRBD2. Germline V gives CDR1 DFQATT, CDR2 SNEGSKA (reference sequence). After removal of 5 bases from V and 6 bases from J, the junction contained 21 bases not matched to a gene. The CDR3 runs 19 residues. The CDR3 nucleotides are TGCAGTGCTCCCCCCACAAGGGGACTAGCGGGAGAGCTTTCTGGCGAGCAGTACTTC. It translates to CSAPPTRGLAGELSGEQYF.

This clonotype was detected many times. The genes are TRBV6-1 and TRBJ1-2; perhaps TRBD1 as D (6 bases). The CDR3 runs 17 residues. Germline-derived CDR1 and CDR2 are MNHNS and SASEGT. V gave up 7 bases and J gave up 2 bases, with 23 bases separating them. The CDR3, as DNA: TGTGCCAGCACGGATGGGCTCCTGAGGGGACAAAACTATGGCTACACCTTC. The encoded protein is CASTDGLLRGQNYGYTF.

This clonotype was seen ten or more times. The rearrangement links TRBV19 to TRBJ2-7, with D possibly TRBD1 on 6 matching bases. V was shortened by 1 base and J by 5 bases, with 9 bases between the two germline ends. CDR3 length: 13 residues. Germline values: CDR1 LNHDA, CDR2 SQIVND (reference sequence). Here the CDR3 DNA reads TGTGCCAGTAGTATAGTAGCAGGGGACGAGCAGTACTTC. Protein product: CASSIVAGDEQYF.

J is TRBJ1-6 and V is TRBV10-3; 8 nucleotides agree with TRBD1. The germline V gene encodes CDR1 ENHRY and CDR2 SYGVKD. J gave up 10 bases and V 10 bases, and 12 bases lay outside the gene matches. The CDR3 totals 14 residues. CDR3 DNA sequence: TGTGCCACCGGACAGGGAGCTCGGCGGTCACCCCTCCACTTT. Translating gives CATGQGARRSPLHF.

This clonotype was seen at least ten times. V gene TRBV20-1 combines with J gene TRBJ2-7, with D possibly matching TRBD2 (5 bases). Trimming pared 0 bases from V and 3 bases from J, leaving 12 bases between. Germline loops: CDR1 DFQATT, CDR2 SNEGSKA (reference sequence). This CDR3 is built from 14 residues. The CDR3 DNA reads as TGCAGTGCTAGAGATACTAGGACTTTCTACGAGCAGTACTTC. Amino acid sequence: CSARDTRTFYEQYF.

The chain joins TRBV15 to TRBJ2-1; D unclear. V was trimmed by 5 bases and J by 4 bases, leaving 15 bases between them. Germline lookup yields CDR1 LNHNV and CDR2 YYDKDF (reference sequence). The CDR3 covers 15 residues. Here the CDR3 reads CATSLFFDPYNEQFF. CDR3 coding DNA: TGTGCCACCAGCCTCTTTTTCGACCCTTACAATGAGCAGTTCTTC. Full variable domain (remainder filled in from reference TRBV15 and TRBJ2-1): DAMVIQNPRYQVTQFGKPVTLSCSQTLNHNVMYWYQQKSSQAPKLLFHYYDKDFNNEADTPDNFQSRRPNTSFCFLDIRSPGLGDTAMYLCATSLFFDPYNEQFFGPGTRLTVL.

This clonotype appeared many times. CDR3 amino acids: CASSLGSIYGYTF. The CDR3 nucleotides read TGCGCCAGCAGCTTGGGATCGATATATGGCTACACCTTC. J is TRBJ1-2 and V is TRBV5-1; D not certain. Germline loops: CDR1 SGHRS, CDR2 YFSETQ. The CDR3 is 13 residues long. V shed 0 bases and J shed 5 bases, with 8 bases lying between them. Complete variable domain (other parts from reference TRBV5-1 and TRBJ1-2): KAGVTQTPRYLIKTRGQQVTLSCSPISGHRSVSWYQQTPGQGLQFLFEYFSETQRNKGNFPGRFSGRQFSNSRSEMNVSTLELGDSALYLCASSLGSIYGYTFGSGTRLTVV.

This clonotype has a handful of counts. The rearrangement uses TRBV7-2 and TRBJ2-1; the match to TRBD2 covers 10 bases. Germline loops: CDR1 SGHTA, CDR2 FQGNSA. The CDR3 is 15 residues long. V shed 9 bases, J shed 0 bases, and the junction held 5 bases outside the gene matches. The DNA for the CDR3 is TGTGCCAGTTGGGCTAGCGGGAGCTCCTACAATGAGCAGTTCTTC. Translating it yields CASWASGSSYNEQFF.

The table lists this clonotype with many counts. The rearrangement links TRBV10-3 to TRBJ2-5; 14 nucleotides agree with TRBD2. CDR3 length: 16 amino acids. V shed 5 bases and J 2 bases; nucleotides not matched to a gene: 4. The germline V gene has CDR1 ENHRY and CDR2 SYGVKD. The CDR3 DNA sequence: TGTGCCATCAGTCAACGGACTAGCGGGGGGCAAGAGACCCAGTACTTC. Its translation is CAISQRTSGGQETQYF.

This chain joins TRBV7-9 and TRBJ2-5, with 8 bases aligning to TRBD2. The CDR3 has 17 amino acids. V lost 2 bases and J lost 2; bases outside the gene matches: 10. CDR1 is SEHNR, CDR2 FQNEAQ, per germline (reference sequence). CDR3 protein: CASSLPRGGVGQETQYF. The CDR3 bases are TGTGCCAGCAGCTTACCACGGGGGGGCGTTGGGCAAGAGACCCAGTACTTC.

This chain joins TRBV6-1 and TRBJ2-3, with 7 bases lining up with TRBD1. With V trimmed by 7 bases and J by 1 base, 5 bases remained unmatched. Germline CDR1 reads MNHNS; CDR2 reads SASEGT. CDR3 length: 14 amino acids. The CDR3 region has the DNA TGTGCCAGCATAAAAGGACAGGGCACAGATACGCAGTATTTT. This sequence encodes CASIKGQGTDTQYF.

This clonotype was observed many times. The chain carries TRBV29-1 and TRBJ2-7, with 9 positions matching TRBD1. This CDR3 contains 13 residues. V shed 6 bases and J 4 bases; nucleotides not matched to a gene: 7. Germline CDR1 SQVTM, CDR2 ANQGSEA. In nucleotides, the CDR3 is TGCAGCGTCGGACAGGGGAGGCTGTACGAGCAGTACTTC. This encodes CSVGQGRLYEQYF.

This clonotype was found a few times. This rearrangement joins TRBV10-3 to TRBJ1-5, with D possibly TRBD1 on 5 matching bases. The CDR3 is made up of 14 amino acids. Germline V gene data show CDR1 as ENHRY and CDR2 as SYGVKD. Deletions cut 10 bases from V and 1 base from J, with 14 bases between. CDR3 DNA: TGTGCCACGGACCGGGACCGGAGCAATCAGCCCCAGCATTTT. As protein: CATDRDRSNQPQHF.

Ten or more counts support this clonotype. This sequence joins TRBV7-2 and TRBJ2-5; 8 positions agree with TRBD1. CDR1 and CDR2 (germline): SGHTA, FQGNSA. Unmatched junction bases numbered 9, after V lost 5 bases and J lost 4 bases. The CDR3 totals 15 residues. CDR3 loop: CASSPAPGTGETQYF. Here the CDR3 DNA reads TGTGCCAGCAGCCCCGCCCCCGGGACAGGAGAGACCCAGTACTTC.